This TCR beta chain was captured in a study of blood T cell repertoires in COVID-19. Study context: Acute and convalescent COVID-19 specimens originated in the United States, Italy and Spain. The analysed material was cDNA or gDNA that came from T cells, B-cell-depleted T cells, or PBMCs.

Trimming left V 0 bases short and J 7 bases short, with 11 bases between. The CDR3 sequence is 14 residues long. Germline CDR1 is SGHNT and CDR2 is YYREEE (reference sequence). Methods used by the authors: Reference gene primer amplification in the assay estimated nucleated cell counts. Generated by immunoSEQ multiplex PCR, the TCRdb table keeps only in-frame clones and is missing some. That table furnishes V, J and clone size, whereas the DNA furnished D and trimming. This sample has about 210,000 clones, with 89% found just once. Input material: peripheral blood. The TCR comes from a woman in her thirties or forties with acute or convalescent COVID-19. V usage is TRBV5-4 and J usage is TRBJ2-1; a possible D gene is TRBD2 (5 bases). CDR3 in amino acids: CASSLAGVENEQFF. In DNA, the CDR3 is TGTGCCAGCAGCTTGGCCGGGGTTGAGAATGAGCAGTTCTTC.